Following are 22 T cell receptor beta chains from one sample sequenced in a study of glioma-infiltrating T cells after dendritic cell vaccination. Method: immunoSEQ multiplex PCR; TCRdb's copy keeps in-frame clones and lacks some. The sample yields tens of thousands of clones, roughly 79% seen once. The sequences come from blood, collected before dendritic cell vaccination. These receptor sequences come from a human donor with glioblastoma.

The rearrangement uses TRBV19 and TRBJ1-4; unclear D gene. Per germline, CDR1 LNHDA and CDR2 SQIVND (reference sequence). This CDR3 contains 11 residues. Between the trimmed V and J ends, which lost 0 bases and 16 bases, there was a span of 9 bases. The CDR3 bases are TGTGCCAGTAGTATAGAAAAGACTAGGTTTTTT. Amino acids: CASSIEKTRFF.

The chain has TRBV30 and TRBJ1-1, with 7 nucleotides matching TRBD1. The germline gives CDR1 GTSNPN, CDR2 SVGIG (reference sequence). Unmatched junction bases numbered 2, after V lost 0 bases and J lost 1 base. CDR3 length equals 14 residues. This CDR3 reads CAWSVQGRNTEAFF. CDR3 DNA sequence: TGTGCCTGGAGTGTACAGGGGCGGAACACTGAAGCTTTCTTT. Full variable domain (missing parts from reference TRBV30 and TRBJ1-1): SQTIHQWPATLVQPVGSPLSLECTVEGTSNPNLYWYRQAAGRGLQLLFYSVGIGQISSEVPQNLSASRPQDRQFILSSKKLLLSDSGFYLCAWSVQGRNTEAFFGQGTRLTVV.

The chain links TRBV19 to TRBJ2-1, with D maybe TRBD1 (6 bases). The V gene's germline CDR1 is LNHDA and CDR2 SQIVND (reference sequence). There are 14 residues in the CDR3. V lost 8 bases and J 3 bases, leaving 14 bases between the germline ends. The CDR3, as DNA: TGTGCCAGTGGCAGGGGAAGGCTCTACAATGAGCAGTTCTTC. Encoded protein: CASGRGRLYNEQFF. Variable domain in full (rest from reference TRBV19 and TRBJ2-1): DGGITQSPKYLFRKEGQNVTLSCEQNLNHDAMYWYRQDPGQGLRLIYYSQIVNDFQKGDIAEGYSVSREKKESFPLTVTSAQKNPTAFYLCASGRGRLYNEQFFGPGTRLTVL.

This clone appeared once. The chain is built from TRBV6-1 and TRBJ1-4, with unresolved D. Trimming removed 8 bases from V and 4 bases from J, with 11 bases in between. Germline V lookup: CDR1 MNHNS, CDR2 SASEGT. The CDR3 runs 13 residues. The CDR3, as DNA: TGTGCCAGCTACCCCGGGTTTAATGAAAAACTGTTTTTT. It encodes CASYPGFNEKLFF.

The chain links TRBV6-5 to TRBJ1-2; possible D gene TRBD1, 6 bases. The CDR3 runs to 13 residues. Germline-derived CDR1 and CDR2 are MNHEY and SVGAGI. V lost 6 bases and J 4 bases, leaving 12 bases between the germline ends. In DNA form, the CDR3 reads TGTGCCAGCAGAACCGCGGGGGCCTATGGCTACACCTTC. Its translation: CASRTAGAYGYTF.

The chain employs TRBV30 and TRBJ1-2; D is unresolved. This CDR3 is built from 11 residues. Between the trimmed V and J ends, which lost 2 bases and 7 bases, there was a span of 8 bases. Germline values: CDR1 GTSNPN, CDR2 SVGIG (reference sequence). The CDR3 bases are TGTGCCTGGAGTCCCAGATCTGGCTACACCTTC. This gives the protein CAWSPRSGYTF.

The V and J genes are TRBV27 and TRBJ2-7, with D possibly TRBD1 on 6 matching bases. Trimming pared 5 bases from V and 4 bases from J, leaving 18 bases between. The CDR3 loop spans 15 amino acids. Germline V lookup: CDR1 MNHEY, CDR2 SMNVEV (reference sequence). CDR3 loop: CASSRRPGHGYEQYF. Written as DNA, the CDR3 is TGTGCCAGCAGTAGGAGACCGGGACACGGTTACGAGCAGTACTTC.

The chain uses TRBV2 and TRBJ2-3; D gene uncertain. Between the trimmed V and J ends, which lost 3 bases and 3 bases, there was a span of 4 bases. Germline V gene lookup returns CDR1 SNHLY and CDR2 FYNNEI. This CDR3 contains 12 residues. CDR3 bases: TGTGCCAGCAGTGACTTGACAGATACGCAGTATTTT. Protein product: CASSDLTDTQYF.

The rearrangement uses TRBV6-1 and TRBJ2-7; D ambiguous. The CDR3 has 12 residues. V was shortened by 8 bases and J by 2 bases, with 10 bases between the two germline ends. Germline loops: CDR1 MNHNS, CDR2 SASEGT. The CDR3 nucleotides read TGTGCCAGCGTCGACACCACCTACGAGCAGTACTTC. Amino acid sequence: CASVDTTYEQYF.

V is TRBV7-3 and J is TRBJ2-1, with D maybe TRBD1 (5 bases). This CDR3 is built from 14 residues. V lost 3 bases, J lost 8 bases, and 14 bases lay in between. Germline V lookup: CDR1 SGHTA, CDR2 FQGTGA. The CDR3 here is CASSFGRAIDEQFF. The DNA for the CDR3 is TGTGCCAGCAGCTTCGGCAGGGCAATCGATGAGCAGTTCTTC.

This chain connects TRBV5-5 to TRBJ1-4; 7 nucleotides align to TRBD1. J was trimmed by 5 bases and V by 4 bases; bases with no gene match: 8. Germline lookup yields CDR1 SGHKS and CDR2 YYEKEE (reference sequence). This CDR3 spans 15 amino acids. The CDR3 DNA follows: TGTGCCAGCAGCCCTATGACAGGGCCGAATGAAAAACTGTTTTTT. Its protein product is CASSPMTGPNEKLFF.

The CDR3 sequence: CASGRGGKNTEAFF. The CDR3 nucleotides are TGTGCCAGCGGGCGGGGGGGCAAGAACACTGAAGCTTTCTTT. The chain uses TRBV2 and TRBJ1-1; D perhaps matches TRBD1 (6 bases). The CDR3 contains 14 residues. Trimming left V 8 bases short and J 1 base short, with 14 bases between. Germline V lookup: CDR1 SNHLY, CDR2 FYNNEI.

This chain uses TRBV9 with TRBJ2-3, with TRBD2 as a possible D gene (6 bases). CDR1 and CDR2 (germline): SGDLS, YYNGEE. V shed 3 bases and J shed 1 base, with 15 bases lying between them. The CDR3 consists of 16 residues. The DNA for the CDR3 is TGTGCCAGCAGCGCAACTAGCCAATCTCGCACAGATACGCAGTATTTT. It is translated as CASSATSQSRTDTQYF.

The sample holds one count of this clone. The CDR3 sequence is CASSISGTYEQYF. Here the CDR3 DNA reads TGTGCCAGTAGTATATCAGGGACCTACGAGCAGTACTTC. This rearrangement joins TRBV19 to TRBJ2-7; possible D gene TRBD1, 5 bases. V dropped 2 bases and J dropped 2 bases, with 7 bases sitting between them. Germline V gives CDR1 LNHDA, CDR2 SQIVND (reference sequence). The length of the CDR3 is 13 residues.

The sample holds a few counts of this clone. The chain couples TRBV4-1 to TRBJ1-1; 7 bases are shared with TRBD1. CDR1 and CDR2 from the germline V gene are MGHRA and YSYEKL. This CDR3 has 13 residues. V shed 5 bases, J shed 4 bases, and the junction held 4 bases outside the gene matches. The CDR3 protein is CASSSAGGTEAFF. Here the CDR3 DNA reads TGCGCCAGCAGCTCCGCAGGGGGCACTGAAGCTTTCTTT.

The chain combines TRBV4-1 with TRBJ1-1, with 10 bases matching TRBD1. V lost 4 bases and J lost 11; bases outside the gene matches: 13. CDR1 is MGHRA, CDR2 YSYEKL, per germline. The CDR3 is 15 amino acids. DNA for the CDR3: TGCGCCAGCAGCCTACCTGGCACCGAGGACAGGGGGGCTTTCTTT. Encoded protein: CASSLPGTEDRGAFF.

V gene TRBV6-1 combines with J gene TRBJ2-7, with 12 positions matching TRBD1. Germline V gene lookup returns CDR1 MNHNS and CDR2 SASEGT. This CDR3 has 13 amino acids. V lost 10 bases to trimming and J lost 7 bases; unmatched junction nucleotides: 8. In DNA form, the CDR3 reads TGTGCCACATCGGGACAGGGGGCTTGGGAGCAGTACTTC. Translation gives CATSGQGAWEQYF.

This rearrangement joins TRBV6-1 to TRBJ2-3; TRBD2 aligns across 11 bases. J gave up 1 base and V 3 bases, and 0 bases lay outside the gene matches. Germline CDR1 is MNHNS and CDR2 is SASEGT. The CDR3 is 15 amino acids. In DNA form, the CDR3 reads TGTGCCAGCAGTGAGACTAGCGGGGGCACAGATACGCAGTATTTT. Protein sequence: CASSETSGGTDTQYF.

The table lists this clone with a few counts. The V call is TRBV2, the J call TRBJ1-5, with 7 bases identical to TRBD1. The CDR3 runs 15 residues. Germline values: CDR1 SNHLY, CDR2 FYNNEI. Trimming took 6 bases from V and 0 from J; bases not matched to a gene: 5. CDR3 residues: CASRPTGDSNQPQHF. The CDR3 region has the DNA TGTGCCAGCAGGCCTACAGGGGATAGCAATCAGCCCCAGCATTTT.

The CDR3 sequence: CASSTLSAGETQYF. The CDR3 coding sequence is TGTGCCAGTAGTACCCTGTCGGCAGGAGAGACCCAGTACTTC. The chain joins TRBV19 to TRBJ2-5, with D hard to call. The germline gives CDR1 LNHDA, CDR2 SQIVND (reference sequence). V was cut by 4 bases and J by 4 bases, with 13 bases left in between. The CDR3 loop spans 14 amino acids. Filled out from reference TRBV19 and TRBJ2-5, the complete variable domain reads DGGITQSPKYLFRKEGQNVTLSCEQNLNHDAMYWYRQDPGQGLRLIYYSQIVNDFQKGDIAEGYSVSREKKESFPLTVTSAQKNPTAFYLCASSTLSAGETQYFGPGTRLLVL.

Here the CDR3 DNA reads TGTGCCAGCAGTTACGCAGACTCCTACACTGAAGCTTTCTTT. Its protein is CASSYADSYTEAFF. The J gene is TRBJ1-1, the V gene TRBV6-5; no firm D call. V lost 2 bases and J lost 3, with 10 bases in between. The CDR3 is 14 amino acids. Germline values: CDR1 MNHEY, CDR2 SVGAGI.

CDR3 sequence reads: CASSLGGTGFGEKLFF. In nucleotides, the CDR3 is TGTGCCAGCAGCTTAGGAGGGACAGGGTTTGGAGAAAAACTGTTTTTT. The genes are TRBV13 and TRBJ1-4, with 9 bases identical to TRBD1. There are 16 residues in the CDR3. Germline V gene lookup returns CDR1 PRHDT and CDR2 FYEKMQ (reference sequence). With 0 bases clipped from V and 8 bases from J, the junction kept 7 bases outside the gene matches.